The T cell receptor beta chain under discussion was sequenced for a study of technical replicates of blood from four donors (dated by TCRdb to between 2016 and 2019). Libraries came from the immunoSEQ multiplex PCR assay. Entries here come from immuneACCESS through TCRdb and include only in-frame sequences with V and J called. Some clones fail to appear in such tables; in the studies checked, an unresolved V gene covers under half of the shortfall, and the cause of the remainder is unknown. This sample holds just over 70,000 clones; 85% to 95% were observed only once. 0.3% to 0.5% of the sample goes to the ten largest clones. A word on this clone: The antigen it binds to is not known. Nothing much larger sits one base from this clone, and base qualities are not available.

Material: T cells isolated from PBMCs. The TCR originated in a human donor in good health.

The bases read TGTGCCAGCAGCTTAACTAGCGGGTACGAGCAGTACTTC. It codes for CASSLTSGYEQYF. The V and J genes are TRBV7-3 and TRBJ2-7, with 7 bases matching TRBD2. Taken from the germline V gene, the CDR1 and CDR2 loops are SGHTA and FQGTGA. The CDR3 covers 13 residues, taking in both the cysteine and the phenylalanine. Just the 39-base CDR3 DNA is kept, in frame starting at base 1. Trimming leaves V shorter by 0 bases and J shorter by 4 bases, with the junction holding 0 bases beyond the gene matches.